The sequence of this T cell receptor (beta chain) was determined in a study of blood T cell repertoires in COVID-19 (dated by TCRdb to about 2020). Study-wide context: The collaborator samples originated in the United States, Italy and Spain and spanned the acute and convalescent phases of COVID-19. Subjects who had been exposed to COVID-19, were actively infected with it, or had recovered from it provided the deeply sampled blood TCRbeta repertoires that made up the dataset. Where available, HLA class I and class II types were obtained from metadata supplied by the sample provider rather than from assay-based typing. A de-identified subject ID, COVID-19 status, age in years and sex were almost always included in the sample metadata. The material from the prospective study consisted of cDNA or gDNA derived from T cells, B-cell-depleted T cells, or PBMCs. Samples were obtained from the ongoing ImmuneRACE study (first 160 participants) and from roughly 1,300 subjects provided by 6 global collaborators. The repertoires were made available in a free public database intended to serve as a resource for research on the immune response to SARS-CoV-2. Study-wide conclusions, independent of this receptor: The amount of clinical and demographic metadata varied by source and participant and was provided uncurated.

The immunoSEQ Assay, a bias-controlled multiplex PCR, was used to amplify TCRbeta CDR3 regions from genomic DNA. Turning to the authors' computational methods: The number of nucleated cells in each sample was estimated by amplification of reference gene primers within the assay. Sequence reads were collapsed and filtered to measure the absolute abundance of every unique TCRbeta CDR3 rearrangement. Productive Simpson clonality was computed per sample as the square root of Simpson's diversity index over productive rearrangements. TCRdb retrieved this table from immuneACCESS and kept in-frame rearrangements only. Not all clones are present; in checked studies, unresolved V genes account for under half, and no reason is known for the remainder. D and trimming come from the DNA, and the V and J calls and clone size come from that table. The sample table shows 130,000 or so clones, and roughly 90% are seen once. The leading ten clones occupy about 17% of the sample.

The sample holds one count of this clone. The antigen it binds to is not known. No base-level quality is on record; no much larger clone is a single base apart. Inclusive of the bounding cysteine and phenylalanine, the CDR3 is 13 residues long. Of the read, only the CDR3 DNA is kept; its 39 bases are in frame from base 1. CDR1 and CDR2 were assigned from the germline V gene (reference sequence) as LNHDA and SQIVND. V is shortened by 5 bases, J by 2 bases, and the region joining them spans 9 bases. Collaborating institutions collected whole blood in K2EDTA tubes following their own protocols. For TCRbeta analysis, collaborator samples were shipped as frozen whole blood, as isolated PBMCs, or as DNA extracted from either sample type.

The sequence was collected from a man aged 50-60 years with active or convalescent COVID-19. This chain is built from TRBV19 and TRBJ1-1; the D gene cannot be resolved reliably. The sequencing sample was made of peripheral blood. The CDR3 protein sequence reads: CASSPAGNTEAFF. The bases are TGTGCCAGTAGTCCGGCAGGCAACACTGAAGCTTTCTTT.